This T cell receptor beta chain was sequenced during a study of beta chain features in type 1 diabetes. Looking at the study overall: Healthy donors resembled patients in age, gender and cell yields.

Reverse transcribing all isolated RNA meant expressed TCRB transcripts were sequenced. Libraries were prepared by immunoSEQ multiplex PCR; TCRdb keeps only in-frame clonotypes and omits some of them. The sample has about 700,000 clones; 13% are singletons. Without exception, sorted populations had purity beyond 95%. Study-wide points: Shortening of TCRB CDR3s, moderate but significant, appeared in all four CD4+ subsets of Type 1 diabetes patients. A potential influence of HLA type upon TCRB rearrangement remained unresolved herein.

This CDR3 region has 15 residues. Deletions cut 9 bases from V and 0 bases from J, with 14 bases between. Germline-derived CDR1 and CDR2 are LNHDA and SQIVND (reference sequence). This clone was found a few times. The antigen remains unidentified. The clonotype originates from a man aged 18 to 29 with type 1 diabetes. The sample was naive CD4+ T cells from blood. The V gene is TRBV19, the J gene TRBJ1-4; maybe TRBD1 (6 bases). CDR3 DNA sequence: TGTGCCAGCGGGGGGGCAGCGACAACTAATGAAAAACTGTTTTTT. This translates into CASGGAATTNEKLFF.